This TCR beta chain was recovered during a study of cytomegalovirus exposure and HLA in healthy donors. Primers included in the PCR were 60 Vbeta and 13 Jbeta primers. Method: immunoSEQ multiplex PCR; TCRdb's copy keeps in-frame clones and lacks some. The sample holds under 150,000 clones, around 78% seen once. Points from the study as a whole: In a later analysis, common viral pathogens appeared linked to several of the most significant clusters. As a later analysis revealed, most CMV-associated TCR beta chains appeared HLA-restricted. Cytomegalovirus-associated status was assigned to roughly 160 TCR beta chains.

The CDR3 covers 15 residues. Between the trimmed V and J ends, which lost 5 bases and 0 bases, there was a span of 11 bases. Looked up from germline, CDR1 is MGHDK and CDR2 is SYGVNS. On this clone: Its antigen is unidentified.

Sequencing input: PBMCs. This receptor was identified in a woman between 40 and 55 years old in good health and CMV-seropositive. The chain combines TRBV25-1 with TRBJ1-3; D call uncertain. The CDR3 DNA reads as TGTGCCAGCAGTTTTGGACTGAGCTCTGGAAACACCATATATTTT. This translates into CASSFGLSSGNTIYF.